This T cell receptor (beta chain) was profiled in a study of T cells after yellow fever vaccination. Whole-study results and caveats: From the bulk population, abundant clonotypes could contaminate and appear within FACS-sorted repertoires. Although most clonotypes did not, a small share appeared in both CD4 and CD8 compartments.

This clonotype was observed many times. Trimming removed 4 bases from V and 4 bases from J; junction bases left unmatched: 13. The germline V gene has CDR1 DFQATT and CDR2 SNEGSKA (reference sequence). This CDR3 contains 16 residues. TCRdb redid the calling of the 5' RACE reads with MiXCR, one entry per CDR3 protein. The repertoire consists of tens of thousands of distinct CDR3 sequences, with roughly a tenth occurring once and the leading ten covering 12%. Source: PBMCs, either bulk or a sorted T-cell subset (CD4+, CD8+, memory, or dextramer-sorted; not recorded which), taken less than 18 days after the first yellow fever vaccination. The chain uses TRBV20-1 and TRBJ2-3; 8 positions match TRBD2. The receptor comes from a man in his late teens or twenties who received the YFV17D yellow fever vaccine. The CDR3 sequence is CSAILAVPFQSDTQYF. The CDR3 nucleotides read TGCAGTGCTATACTAGCGGTCCCCTTTCAATCAGATACGCAGTATTTT.